This T cell receptor (beta chain) was recovered during a study of shared T cell receptors in the human thymus. TCRdb's table, derived via immunoSEQ multiplex PCR, lists solely in-frame clones and lacks some. The sample carries 500,000 to 850,000 clones, 70% to 90% recorded once. There are 16 residues in the CDR3. Germline values: CDR1 SGHTA, CDR2 FQGNSA. With 0 bases removed from V and 0 bases from J, the gap between germline ends came to 12 bases. This sample was also put to use in a study of human thymus T cells.

The clonotype comes from a boy in the first two years of life with a congenital heart defect. Sequences were obtained from thymocytes. J is TRBJ2-7 and V is TRBV7-2, with D maybe TRBD2 (6 bases). The CDR3 here is CASSLARGGHSYEQYF. CDR3 coding DNA: TGTGCCAGCAGCTTAGCGAGAGGAGGGCACTCCTACGAGCAGTACTTC.